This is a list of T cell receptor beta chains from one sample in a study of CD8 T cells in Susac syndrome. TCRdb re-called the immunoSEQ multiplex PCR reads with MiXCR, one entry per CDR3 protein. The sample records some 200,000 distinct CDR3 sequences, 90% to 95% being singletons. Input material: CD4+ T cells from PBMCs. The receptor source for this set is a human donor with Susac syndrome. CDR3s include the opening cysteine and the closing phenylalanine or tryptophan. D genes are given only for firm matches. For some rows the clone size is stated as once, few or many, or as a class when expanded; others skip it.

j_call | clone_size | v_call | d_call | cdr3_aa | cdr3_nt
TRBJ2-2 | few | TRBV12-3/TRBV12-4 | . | CASSLRAGDTGELFF | TGTGCCAGCAGTTTGAGGGCAGGGGACACCGGGGAGCTGTTTTTT
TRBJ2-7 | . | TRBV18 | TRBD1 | CASSRDRIYEQYF | TGTGCCAGCTCACGGGACAGAATCTACGAGCAGTACTTC
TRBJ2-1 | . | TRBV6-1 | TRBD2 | CASRKAGGPFIHNEQFF | TGTGCCAGCAGGAAAGCGGGGGGGCCTTTTATCCACAATGAGCAGTTCTTC
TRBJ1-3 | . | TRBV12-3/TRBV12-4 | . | CASSLDGVTIYF | TGTGCCAGCAGTCTTGACGGAGTCACCATATATTTT
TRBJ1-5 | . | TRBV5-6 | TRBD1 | CASSRLTDRASNQPQHF | TGTGCCAGCAGCCGATTGACGGACAGGGCGAGCAATCAGCCCCAGCATTTT
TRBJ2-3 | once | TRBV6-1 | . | CASSTGKQYRTDTQYF | TGTGCCAGCAGTACCGGGAAACAGTACCGCACAGATACGCAGTATTTT
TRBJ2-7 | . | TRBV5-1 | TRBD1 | CASSSTGNPNEQYF | TGCGCCAGCAGCTCGACAGGGAATCCCAACGAGCAGTACTTC
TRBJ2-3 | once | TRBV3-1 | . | CASSQPQGTDTQYF | TGTGCCAGCAGCCAGCCACAGGGTACAGATACGCAGTATTTT
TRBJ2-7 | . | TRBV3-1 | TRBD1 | CASSQIAGTGAHEQYF | TGTGCCAGCAGCCAGATAGCCGGGACAGGGGCCCACGAGCAGTACTTC
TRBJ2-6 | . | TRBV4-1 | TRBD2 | CASSPGLAGGLSGANVLTF | TGCGCCAGCAGCCCCGGACTAGCGGGAGGCCTCTCTGGGGCCAACGTCCTGACTTTC
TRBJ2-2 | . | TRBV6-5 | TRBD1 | CASTFTGANGELFF | TGTGCCAGCACCTTTACAGGGGCTAACGGGGAGCTGTTTTTT
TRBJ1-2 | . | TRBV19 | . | CASGGYGYTF | TGTGCCAGCGGCGGCTATGGCTACACCTTC
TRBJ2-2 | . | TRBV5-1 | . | CASSDIQGGGELFF | TGCGCCAGCAGCGACATACAGGGTGGCGGGGAGCTGTTTTTT
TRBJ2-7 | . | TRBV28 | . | CASSLGRAGVYEQYF | TGTGCCAGCAGTTTAGGGAGGGCAGGGGTATACGAGCAGTACTTC
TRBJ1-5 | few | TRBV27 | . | CASSRGSNQPQHF | TGTGCCAGCAGCAGGGGCAGCAATCAGCCCCAGCATTTT
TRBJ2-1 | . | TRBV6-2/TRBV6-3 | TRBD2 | CASSRTPPSSGGSHNEQFF | TGTGCCAGCAGCCGCACCCCCCCTAGTAGCGGGGGGTCCCACAATGAGCAGTTCTTC
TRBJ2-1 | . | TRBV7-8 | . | CASSLVGGTSSYNEQFF | TGTGCCAGCAGCTTAGTGGGAGGCACTAGCTCCTACAATGAGCAGTTCTTC
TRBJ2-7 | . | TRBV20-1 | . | CSATGQSYEQYF | TGCAGTGCCACCGGACAATCCTACGAGCAGTACTTC